This TCR beta chain was found in a study of cytomegalovirus exposure and HLA in healthy donors. Findings of the study overall: Fewer N-insertions than the roughly 670-donor mean were reportedly shown by an Asian-associated ancestry cluster in a later analysis. It was 150 to 200 TCR beta chains that were listed as cytomegalovirus-associated. Most TCR sequences were seen very rarely across donors, but some public TCRs occurred in many.

The V gene lost 6 bases and the J gene lost 1 base, with 12 bases spanning the gap. The length of the CDR3 is 14 residues. Germline V gene data show CDR1 as SNHLY and CDR2 as FYNNEI. The PCR ran on 60 Vbeta and 13 Jbeta primers. Original processing notes: Around 9.9 million shared chains were among the about 80 million unique TCR beta chains that a later analysis counted. Here immunoSEQ multiplex PCR was the method, and the copy in TCRdb shows in-frame clones only, minus some. The V and J calls and clone size were taken over from that table, and D and trimming were inferred from the DNA. This sample has approximately 120,000 clones, with 74% found just once. With regard to this clone: Its target is unknown.

Sequenced material: PBMCs. This sequence joins TRBV2 and TRBJ1-2; D may be TRBD1 (5 bases). This TCR derives from a woman between 45 and 65 years old in good health and CMV-seropositive. The chain's CDR3 is CASRVGPGNYGYTF. CDR3 sequence (DNA): TGTGCCAGCAGGGTGGGGCCCGGTAACTATGGCTACACCTTC.